The 16 T cell receptor beta chains in this list originate from one sample, sequenced in a study of cytomegalovirus exposure and HLA in healthy donors. The PCR used 60 Vbeta and 13 Jbeta primers. The repertoire was sequenced with immunoSEQ multiplex PCR; TCRdb's copy has only in-frame clones and lacks some. This table holds about 140,000 clones, about 75% found once. Sample: PBMCs. The receptor source for this set is a man aged 40-49 years in good health and CMV-seronegative.

To note about this clone: The sample carries other DNA sequences with the same CDR3. The genes are TRBV6-6 and TRBJ1-1; TRBD1 is a possible D gene (6 bases). V was shortened by 7 bases and J by 3 bases, with 21 bases between the two germline ends. CDR3 length: 16 amino acids. CDR1 MNHNY and CDR2 SVGAGI come from the germline V gene (reference sequence). The CDR3: CASTDGTQPWDTEAFF. The CDR3, as DNA: TGTGCCAGCACCGACGGGACACAACCTTGGGACACTGAAGCTTTCTTT.

With regard to this clone: The DNA is omitted, as the CDR3 cannot be located on it reliably, and the CDR3 follows TCRdb's listing. The chain is built from TRBV11-2 and TRBJ1-3; TRBD1 is the table's D call and was not checked against the DNA. Including both end residues, the CDR3 is 17 amino acids long. Germline V gene lookup returns CDR1 SGHAT and CDR2 FQNNGV. CDR3 sequence: CASSTQVSLLSGNTIYF.

As regards this clone: This sequence may be a read error, since a much larger clone differs from it by one base. V and J are TRBV11-2 and TRBJ2-7, with D perhaps matching TRBD2 (5 bases). V was trimmed by 5 bases and J by 2 bases, leaving 7 bases between them. The germline CDR1 and CDR2 sequences are SGHAT and FQNNGV. CDR3 size: 12 residues. In DNA form, the CDR3 reads TGTGCCAGCAGCCCCGGGACCTACGAGCAGTACTTC. This encodes CASSPGTYEQYF. Combining the CDR3 with reference TRBV11-2 and TRBJ2-7 gives the whole variable domain EAGVAQSPRYKIIEKRQSVAFWCNPISGHATLYWYQQILGQGPKLLIQFQNNGVVDDSQLPKDRFSAERLKGVDSTLKIQPAKLEDSAVYLCASSPGTYEQYFGPGTRLTVT.

This clone was detected a few times. The chain joins TRBV19 to TRBJ1-1; D might be TRBD1 (5 bases). The CDR3 is 17 residues long. Germline V lookup: CDR1 LNHDA, CDR2 SQIVND (reference sequence). Trimming left V 1 base short and J 2 bases short, with 17 bases between. The CDR3 is CASSIALSPGYNTEAFF. The CDR3 DNA reads as TGTGCCAGTAGTATAGCCCTTTCTCCAGGGTATAACACTGAAGCTTTCTTT.

This clone has just a few counts. The gene calls are TRBV6-1 and TRBJ1-1; weak D call: TRBD1 (5 bases). V was clipped by 3 bases and J by 3 bases, with 11 bases between them. The CDR3 is 14 amino acids. Per germline, CDR1 MNHNS and CDR2 SASEGT. In DNA form, the CDR3 reads TGTGCCAGCAGTGAGGTCCAGGGATACACTGAAGCTTTCTTT. Translation gives CASSEVQGYTEAFF.

On this clone itself: At one end, the junction sequence differs from germline, possibly due to a read error. CDR3 sequence (DNA): TGTTCCAGCAGCTTGGGTCAGGGGATGGGCGAGCAGTACTTC. Translated, it gives CSSSLGQGMGEQYF. This chain links TRBV7-9 with TRBJ2-7, with D possibly TRBD1 on 6 matching bases. The CDR3 runs 14 residues. Germline V lookup: CDR1 SEHNR, CDR2 FQNEAQ (reference sequence).

The V and J genes are TRBV5-1 and TRBJ1-1; no clear D. The germline gives CDR1 SGHRS, CDR2 YFSETQ. The CDR3 sequence is 11 residues long. Between the trimmed V and J ends, which lost 0 bases and 10 bases, there was a span of 7 bases. The CDR3 DNA reads as TGCGCCAGCAGCTTGGGAGGATTAGCTTTCTTT. This encodes CASSLGGLAFF.

The chain is built from TRBV6-5 and TRBJ1-1; D might be TRBD1 (5 bases). The CDR3 covers 13 residues. Trimming pared 6 bases from V and 0 bases from J, leaving 8 bases between. Germline lookup yields CDR1 MNHEY and CDR2 SVGAGI. CDR3 bases: TGTGCCAGCAGAGGACATATGAACACTGAAGCTTTCTTT. Amino acid sequence: CASRGHMNTEAFF.

The chain is built from TRBV12-5 and TRBJ2-2; the D gene is possibly TRBD2 (5 bases). Germline V gene data show CDR1 as LGHNT and CDR2 as FRNRAP. The V and J ends lost 0 bases and 6 bases respectively, with 17 bases between them. The CDR3 length is 17 residues. The CDR3 coding sequence is TGTGCTAGTGGTTTGGTTCCCATGTGGGAGCAGCCCGGGGAGCTGTTTTTT. It specifies CASGLVPMWEQPGELFF.

The gene calls are TRBV7-2 and TRBJ1-2; perhaps TRBD1 as D (5 bases). V lost 5 bases and J lost 7, with 14 bases in between. Looked up from germline, CDR1 is SGHTA and CDR2 is FQGNSA. The CDR3 sequence is 13 residues long. The CDR3 spells CASSPGRVGGYTF. The CDR3, as DNA: TGTGCCAGCAGCCCTGGCAGGGTCGGTGGCTACACCTTC. The full variable domain, in which reference TRBV7-2 and TRBJ1-2 provide the parts outside the CDR3, is GAGVSQSPSNKVTEKGKDVELRCDPISGHTALYWYRQSLGQGLEFLIYFQGNSAPDKSGLPSDRFSAERTGGSVSTLTIQRTQQEDSAVYLCASSPGRVGGYTFGSGTRLTVV.

V gene TRBV7-3 combines with J gene TRBJ2-2; no firm D call. Germline V gene lookup returns CDR1 SGHTA and CDR2 FQGTGA. The CDR3 has 16 amino acids. The V gene lost 2 bases and the J gene lost 6 bases, with 16 bases spanning the gap. CDR3 sequence reads: CASSLPRPGFAGELFF. For the CDR3, the DNA is TGTGCCAGCAGCTTACCTCGTCCGGGTTTTGCCGGGGAGCTGTTTTTT.

This chain links TRBV5-5 with TRBJ1-1; tentative D call: TRBD1 (6 bases). The CDR3 has 13 residues. Per germline, CDR1 SGHKS and CDR2 YYEKEE (reference sequence). The V end was cut by 8 bases, the J end by 1 base, with 12 bases between. The CDR3 protein is CASERQENTEAFF. The CDR3 nucleotides are TGTGCCAGTGAACGACAGGAGAACACTGAAGCTTTCTTT. Drawing the rest from reference TRBV5-5 and TRBJ1-1, the complete variable domain is DAGVTQSPTHLIKTRGQQVTLRCSPISGHKSVSWYQQVLGQGPQFIFQYYEKEERGRGNFPDRFSARQFPNYSSELNVNALLLGDSALYLCASERQENTEAFFGQGTRLTVV.

This clone was detected a few times. The chain joins TRBV7-8 to TRBJ1-2, with D unclear. The CDR3 consists of 15 residues. Germline V CDR1 and CDR2: SGHVS, FQNEAQ. The germline V and J ends were trimmed by 3 bases and 5 bases, with 16 bases remaining between them. For the CDR3, the DNA is TGTGCCAGCAGCTTGATCTTTTCGGCGGTTTATGGCTACACCTTC. This translates into CASSLIFSAVYGYTF.

The chain links TRBV28 to TRBJ2-2, with 10 bases matching TRBD2. CDR1 and CDR2 (germline): MDHEN, SYDVKM. Trimming removed 8 bases from V and 7 bases from J; junction bases left unmatched: 13. CDR3 length: 16 amino acids. The CDR3 loop reads CASSKRGGYWLGELFF. The CDR3 region has the DNA TGTGCCAGCTCGAAGCGGGGGGGTTATTGGCTCGGGGAGCTGTTTTTT. Filled out from reference TRBV28 and TRBJ2-2, the complete variable domain reads DVKVTQSSRYLVKRTGEKVFLECVQDMDHENMFWYRQDPGLGLRLIYFSYDVKMKEKGDIPEGYSVSREKKERFSLILESASTNQTSMYLCASSKRGGYWLGELFFGEGSRLTVL.

Only a few counts were recorded for this clone. V usage is TRBV30 and J usage is TRBJ1-3; D unresolved. With 0 bases removed from V and 1 base from J, the gap between germline ends came to 4 bases. Germline values: CDR1 GTSNPN, CDR2 SVGIG (reference sequence). This CDR3 comprises 13 residues. Here the CDR3 reads CAWSVLSGNTIYF. In DNA, the CDR3 is TGTGCCTGGAGTGTACTTTCTGGAAACACCATATATTTT.

The chain uses TRBV7-8 and TRBJ1-4; D remains ambiguous. The V and J ends lost 4 bases and 7 bases respectively, with 16 bases between them. Germline CDR1 is SGHVS and CDR2 is FQNEAQ. The CDR3 contains 15 residues. CDR3 DNA: TGTGCCAGCAGCTCGGGGTTAGAGGCAACTGAAAAACTGTTTTTT. Protein: CASSSGLEATEKLFF.